This record covers a single TCR beta chain. Antigen unknown. Normal lung was sampled as far from the tumour as possible, at least 3 cm. DNA was extracted from unsorted cell suspensions stored frozen. There are 19 residues in the CDR3. Trimming cost V 5 bases and J 4 bases, with 29 bases left between them. The germline CDR1 and CDR2 sequences are SEHNR and FQNEAQ (reference sequence). Sequencing was performed with immunoSEQ multiplex PCR; in TCRdb, only in-frame clones are kept and a portion is missing. The sample carries 3,000 to 3,500 clones, roughly 70% recorded once. The data originate from a study of immune cell composition in non-small cell lung cancer. Study context: Most cases were lung adenocarcinoma or squamous cell carcinoma. Study-wide findings and caveats: Dominant in vivo tumour-associated clones were not shown to share tumour-reactive sequences. Adenocarcinomas with higher top tumour-associated clone frequency had more reactive TILs.

The clonotype was recovered from a human donor with non-small cell lung cancer. Sequencing was done on a sample of non-adjacent lung tissue. The chain carries TRBV7-9 and TRBJ2-5, with D perhaps matching TRBD2 (5 bases). CDR3 in DNA: TGTGCCAGCAGCCCACGCGAGGGTGGGCTAAGACTGAGAGGAGAGACCCAGTACTTC. It codes for CASSPREGGLRLRGETQYF.